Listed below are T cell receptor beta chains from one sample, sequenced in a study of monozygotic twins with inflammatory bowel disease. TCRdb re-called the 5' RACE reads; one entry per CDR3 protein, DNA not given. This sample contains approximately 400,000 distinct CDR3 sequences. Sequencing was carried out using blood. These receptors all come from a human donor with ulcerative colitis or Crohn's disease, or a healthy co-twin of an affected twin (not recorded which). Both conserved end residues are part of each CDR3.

CDR3: CASRGSSPGANVLTF
J: TRBJ2-6
V: TRBV12-3/TRBV12-4

CDR3: CSAWARSGNTIYF
J: TRBJ1-3
V: TRBV20-1

CDR3: CASSAFGDEQFF
J: TRBJ2-1
V: TRBV18

CDR3: CASSSGQGGQETQYF
J: TRBJ2-5
V: TRBV5-1

CDR3: CASSLVERELVYNEQFF
J: TRBJ2-1
V: TRBV7-8

CDR3: CASSPWTAEQFF
J: TRBJ2-1
V: TRBV7-6

CDR3: CASSSDPGGTAGEQYF
J: TRBJ2-7
V: TRBV5-1

CDR3: CASSPRTGVGTEAFF
J: TRBJ1-1
V: TRBV27

CDR3: CASSGGDLSYEQYF
J: TRBJ2-7
V: TRBV5-6

CDR3: CASSPMGQGDGSPLHF
J: TRBJ1-6
V: TRBV5-1

CDR3: CSARIPGQAYNQPQHF
J: TRBJ1-5
V: TRBV20-1

CDR3: CSAPDGGYGYTF
J: TRBJ1-2
V: TRBV20-1

CDR3: CDSSPFGNNEKLFF
J: TRBJ1-4
V: TRBV5-1

CDR3: CASSVGSQNYGYTF
J: TRBJ1-2
V: TRBV9

CDR3: CASSLNGKGTDTQYF
J: TRBJ2-3
V: TRBV13

CDR3: CASSLERNHEQFF
J: TRBJ2-1
V: TRBV7-3

CDR3: CASRPAAGEQFF
J: TRBJ2-1
V: TRBV6-6

CDR3: CSARILAKNIQYF
J: TRBJ2-4
V: TRBV20-1

CDR3: CAITQGTSGGYTF
J: TRBJ1-2
V: TRBV10-3

CDR3: CASSLGGQGAGKLFF
J: TRBJ1-4
V: TRBV5-5

CDR3: CASAEPEEGYEQYF
J: TRBJ2-7
V: TRBV5-1

CDR3: CASSLISSGANVLTF
J: TRBJ2-6
V: TRBV7-3

CDR3: CASSLTPPDPLDSMSYEQYF
J: TRBJ2-7
V: TRBV11-2

CDR3: CASSPSGTYYEQYF
J: TRBJ2-7
V: TRBV27

CDR3: CASRDSSASPLHF
J: TRBJ1-6
V: TRBV6-5

CDR3: CASENLKPFRQGRIF
J: TRBJ2-1
V: TRBV28

CDR3: CASSPLQALGANVLTF
J: TRBJ2-6
V: TRBV18

CDR3: CASSPQGLAGVNEQYF
J: TRBJ2-7
V: TRBV18

CDR3: CASSLREGATNEKLFF
J: TRBJ1-4
V: TRBV5-1

CDR3: CASSFTDRTHTIYF
J: TRBJ1-3
V: TRBV7-9

CDR3: CSALRGRQETQYF
J: TRBJ2-5
V: TRBV29-1

CDR3: CASMTGGTTGELFF
J: TRBJ2-2
V: TRBV19

CDR3: CASSKGSTSTDTQYF
J: TRBJ2-3
V: TRBV5-4

CDR3: CASIRQGKGNIQYF
J: TRBJ2-4
V: TRBV28

CDR3: CAISKAGTGKAEQYF
J: TRBJ2-7
V: TRBV10-3

CDR3: CASSQKGVLLETQYF
J: TRBJ2-5
V: TRBV12-3/TRBV12-4

CDR3: CSVRRDEWGTEAFF
J: TRBJ1-1
V: TRBV29-1

CDR3: CASSLSPRLHQHF
J: TRBJ1-5
V: TRBV27

CDR3: CATSDVAGNTGELFF
J: TRBJ2-2
V: TRBV24-1

CDR3: CASSFLGHEARETQYF
J: TRBJ2-5
V: TRBV12-3/TRBV12-4

CDR3: CASSSGQGLLAKNIQYF
J: TRBJ2-4
V: TRBV7-9